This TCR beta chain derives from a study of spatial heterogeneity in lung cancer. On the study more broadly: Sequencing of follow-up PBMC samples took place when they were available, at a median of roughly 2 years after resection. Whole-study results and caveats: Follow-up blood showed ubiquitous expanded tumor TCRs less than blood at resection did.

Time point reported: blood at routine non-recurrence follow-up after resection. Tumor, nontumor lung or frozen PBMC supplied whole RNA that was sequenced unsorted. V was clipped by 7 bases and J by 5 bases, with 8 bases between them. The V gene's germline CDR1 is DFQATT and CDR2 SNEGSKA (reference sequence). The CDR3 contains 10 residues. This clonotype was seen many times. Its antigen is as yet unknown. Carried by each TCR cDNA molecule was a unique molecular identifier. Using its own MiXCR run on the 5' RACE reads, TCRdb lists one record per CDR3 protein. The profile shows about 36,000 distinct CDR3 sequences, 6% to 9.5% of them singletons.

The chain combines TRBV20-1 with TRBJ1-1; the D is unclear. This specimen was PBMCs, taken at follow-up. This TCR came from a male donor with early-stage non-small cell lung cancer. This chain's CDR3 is CSGAKTEAFF. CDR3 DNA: TGCAGTGGTGCAAAAACTGAAGCTTTCTTT.